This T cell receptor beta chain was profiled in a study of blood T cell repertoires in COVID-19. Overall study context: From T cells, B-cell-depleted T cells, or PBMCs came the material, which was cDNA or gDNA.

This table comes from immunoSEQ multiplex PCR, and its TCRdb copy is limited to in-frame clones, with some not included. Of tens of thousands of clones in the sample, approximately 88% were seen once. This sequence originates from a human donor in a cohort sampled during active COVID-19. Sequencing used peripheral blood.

The CDR3 coding sequence is TGTGCCAGCAGCCCAGGACTAGCGGGAGCCCCATACAATGAGCAGTTCTTC. Its translation: CASSPGLAGAPYNEQFF. The V call is TRBV3-1 (or the pseudogene TRBV3-2), the J call TRBJ2-1; TRBD2 matches at 13 bases. This CDR3 is built from 17 residues. V trimming: 4 bases; J trimming: 4 bases; junction bases outside the gene matches: 7. The germline V gene has CDR1 LGHDT and CDR2 YNNKEL (reference sequence).